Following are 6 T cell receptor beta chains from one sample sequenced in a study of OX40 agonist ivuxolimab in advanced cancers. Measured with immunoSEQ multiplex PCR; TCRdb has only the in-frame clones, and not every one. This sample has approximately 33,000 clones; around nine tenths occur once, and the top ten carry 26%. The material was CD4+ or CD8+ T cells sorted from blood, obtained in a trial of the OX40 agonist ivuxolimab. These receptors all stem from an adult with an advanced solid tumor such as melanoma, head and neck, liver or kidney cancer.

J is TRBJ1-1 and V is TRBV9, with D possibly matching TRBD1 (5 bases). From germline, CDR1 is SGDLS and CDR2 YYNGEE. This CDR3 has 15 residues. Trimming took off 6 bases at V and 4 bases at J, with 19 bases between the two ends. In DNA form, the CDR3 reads TGTGCCAGCAACTCCGTGGGGGGAAGGAGCACTGAAGCTTTCTTT. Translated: CASNSVGGRSTEAFF.

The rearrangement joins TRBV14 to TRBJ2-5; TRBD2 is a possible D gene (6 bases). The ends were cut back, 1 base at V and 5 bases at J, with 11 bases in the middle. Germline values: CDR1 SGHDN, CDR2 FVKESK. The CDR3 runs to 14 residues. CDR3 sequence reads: CASSQVSSAETQYF. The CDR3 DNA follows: TGTGCCAGCAGCCAAGTTTCTAGCGCGGAGACCCAGTACTTC.

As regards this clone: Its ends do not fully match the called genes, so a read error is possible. The CDR3 nucleotides read TGTGCCGGTAGTATAGAGGTATACAATGAGCAGTTCTTC. This gives the protein CAGSIEVYNEQFF. The V call is TRBV19, the J call TRBJ2-1, with no clear D. The CDR3 sequence is 13 residues long. CDR1 LNHDA and CDR2 SQIVND come from the germline V gene (reference sequence).

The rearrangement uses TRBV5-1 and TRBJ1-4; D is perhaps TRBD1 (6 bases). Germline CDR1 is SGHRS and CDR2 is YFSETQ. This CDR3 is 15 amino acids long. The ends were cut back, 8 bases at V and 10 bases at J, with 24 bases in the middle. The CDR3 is CASSSRTVGRLKLFF. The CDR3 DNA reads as TGCGCCAGTTCCTCCCGGACAGTTGGGCGATTAAAACTGTTTTTT.

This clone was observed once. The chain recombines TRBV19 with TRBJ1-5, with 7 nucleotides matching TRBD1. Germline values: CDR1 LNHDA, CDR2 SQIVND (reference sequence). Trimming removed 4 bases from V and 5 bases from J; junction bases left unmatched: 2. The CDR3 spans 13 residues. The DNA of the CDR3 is TGTGCCAGTAGTAGGACAGGAGATCAGCCCCAGCATTTT. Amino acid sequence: CASSRTGDQPQHF.

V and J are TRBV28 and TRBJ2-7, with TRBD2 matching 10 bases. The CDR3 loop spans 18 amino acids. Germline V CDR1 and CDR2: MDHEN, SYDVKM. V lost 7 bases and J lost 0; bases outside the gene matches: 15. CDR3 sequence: CASTPLPGLALSSYEQYF. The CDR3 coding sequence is TGTGCCAGCACCCCCTTACCGGGACTAGCGCTTTCCTCCTACGAGCAGTACTTC.